Reported below is one T cell receptor (beta chain). Its antigen remains unknown. Trimming at V came to 4 bases and at J to 5 bases, leaving 7 bases not matched to a gene. CDR3 length: 15 residues. Germline V gene sequence: CDR1 SEHNR, CDR2 FQNEAQ (reference sequence). Some clones are missing from TCRdb's copy, which holds only in-frame ones; the method was immunoSEQ multiplex PCR. This table has 50,000 or so clones, approximately 84% appearing once. This entry comes from a study of a mutant IDH1 vaccine in newly diagnosed glioma. Study information: Averaging 40.4 years of age, treated patients were around 60% male and about 38% female. Receipt of radiotherapy, temozolomide, or both preceded the study, and most received both. The study held visit V12 at week 35 and visit V13 at week 47.

Time point: week 47, end of study. What each vaccine dose contained was 300 ug of mutant IDH1 20-mer peptide, accompanied by topical imiquimod. Patients underwent eight vaccinations, which took place in weeks 1, 3, 5, 7, 11, 15, 19 and 23. The chain recombines TRBV7-9 with TRBJ1-5; 8 bases align to TRBD1. Sequencing used PBMCs, obtained from a glioma patient whose treatment included an IDH1 peptide vaccine. This TCR came from a woman aged 25 to 39 with glioma. Some clones in this sample may be carry-over from other donors' samples. The CDR3 is CASSSDREYHQPQHF. Here the CDR3 DNA reads TGTGCCAGCAGCTCGGACAGGGAGTATCATCAGCCCCAGCATTTT.